The entry below describes one TCR beta chain. Its cognate antigen is unknown. These data originate in a study of long-term antiretroviral therapy in people with HIV. For the study at large: The immediate-ART recommendation dates to 2015, and the earliest samples predate it by about a decade. Study-wide results and caveats: All time points showed a repertoire dominated by clones expanded before ART. HIV repertoires had narrower CDR3 length ranges than controls.

They ran version v3.0 of the immunoSEQ assay at survey level. The data were produced by immunoSEQ multiplex PCR, yet TCRdb's version contains in-frame clones alone and is incomplete. The sample contains 15,000 to 20,000 clones, 76% of which appear only once. There are 13 residues in the CDR3. J lost 3 bases, V lost 4 bases, and 4 bases had no gene match. Germline lookup yields CDR1 SGHRS and CDR2 YFSETQ. The receptor's source is a woman aged 45-65 years with HIV. J is TRBJ2-7 and V is TRBV5-1; TRBD1 matches 7 bases. This specimen consisted of unsorted PBMCs, obtained roughly 2.4 years before starting antiretroviral therapy. In DNA, the CDR3 is TGCGCCAGCAGCCGCCGGGACAGCTACGAGCAGTACTTC. This sequence encodes CASSRRDSYEQYF.